The 24 T cell receptor beta chains reported below all come from one sample, sequenced in a study of CD8 T cells in Susac syndrome. RNA totalling roughly 0.45 to 1 ug underwent reverse transcription with random hexamers. One entry per CDR3 protein, called by TCRdb with MiXCR from the immunoSEQ multiplex PCR reads. The table shows some 200,000 distinct CDR3 sequences, with about 95% occurring only once. Sequenced: CD4+ T cells from PBMCs. These receptors were taken from a human donor in good health.

The gene calls are TRBV3-1 and TRBJ2-3; no firm D call. The CDR3 extends over 13 amino acids. The germline gives CDR1 LGHDT, CDR2 YNNKEL (reference sequence). V gave up 3 bases and J gave up 2 bases, with 6 bases separating them. The CDR3 nucleotides are TGTGCCAGCAGCCAGGGCTACACAGATACGCAGTATTTT. Protein: CASSQGYTDTQYF.

The chain recombines TRBV29-1 with TRBJ1-1, with 7 bases matching TRBD1. Germline CDR1 SQVTM, CDR2 ANQGSEA. Trimming took 4 bases from V and 4 from J; bases not matched to a gene: 15. This CDR3 contains 16 residues. The CDR3 nucleotides read TGCAGCGTTGGTTCCAGGGGGGCCCTTAAGAGCACTGAAGCTTTCTTT. Translation: CSVGSRGALKSTEAFF.

The chain joins TRBV9 to TRBJ2-1, with TRBD2 identical over 8 bases. The CDR3 has 14 residues. Germline V gene data show CDR1 as SGDLS and CDR2 as YYNGEE. V was clipped by 4 bases and J by 8 bases; unmatched bases: 8. The CDR3 is CASSKVGLAHEQFF. The CDR3 DNA reads as TGTGCCAGCAGCAAAGTAGGACTAGCACATGAGCAGTTCTTC. The whole variable domain, filled in from reference TRBV9 and TRBJ2-1, reads DSGVTQTPKHLITATGQRVTLRCSPRSGDLSVYWYQQSLDQGLQFLIQYYNGEERAKGNILERFSAQQFPDLHSELNLSSLELGDSALYFCASSKVGLAHEQFFGPGTRLTVL.

The V and J genes are TRBV7-3 and TRBJ2-1, with TRBD2 matching over 10 bases. Germline CDR1 is SGHTA and CDR2 is FQGTGA. J lost 8 bases, V lost 5 bases, and 6 bases had no gene match. The CDR3 sequence is 14 residues long. The CDR3 protein is CASSPTSGIHEQFF. The CDR3 DNA follows: TGTGCCAGCAGCCCCACTAGCGGGATCCATGAGCAGTTCTTC.

The chain carries TRBV28 and TRBJ2-7; no firm D call. The germline V and J ends were trimmed by 3 bases and 0 bases, with 12 bases remaining between them. The CDR3 consists of 15 residues. The V gene's germline CDR1 is MDHEN and CDR2 SYDVKM. DNA for the CDR3: TGTGCCAGCAGTTTTGGCCGCACCAACTCCTACGAGCAGTACTTC. Translation: CASSFGRTNSYEQYF.

The V gene is TRBV6-6, the J gene TRBJ2-7; 7 nucleotides align to TRBD2. Germline V CDR1 and CDR2: MNHNY, SVGAGI (reference sequence). The CDR3 loop spans 14 amino acids. V was clipped by 6 bases and J by 6 bases; unmatched bases: 11. This CDR3 reads CASRPGGALSEQYF. CDR3 nucleotides: TGTGCCAGCAGGCCGGGGGGAGCTCTAAGCGAGCAGTACTTC.

V usage is TRBV20-1 and J usage is TRBJ1-2; D gene ambiguous. Germline CDR1 and CDR2: DFQATT and SNEGSKA (reference sequence). This CDR3 comprises 13 residues. V was shortened by 8 bases and J by 2 bases, with 15 bases between the two germline ends. The CDR3, as DNA: TGCAGTACTAAGGGAACCGTGAACTATGGCTACACCTTC. It translates to CSTKGTVNYGYTF.

This rearrangement joins TRBV2 to TRBJ1-3; possible D gene TRBD1, 6 bases. Germline V CDR1 and CDR2: SNHLY, FYNNEI. The CDR3 runs to 14 residues. Trimming left V 1 base short and J 7 bases short, with 11 bases between. The CDR3 spells CASSEETTGNTIYF. In DNA, the CDR3 is TGTGCCAGCAGTGAAGAGACTACAGGGAACACCATATATTTT.

The J gene is TRBJ2-7, the V gene TRBV27, with TRBD2 matching over 9 bases. V lost 3 bases to trimming and J lost 0 bases; unmatched junction nucleotides: 3. CDR1 is MNHEY and CDR2 is SMNVEV in the germline V gene (reference sequence). The CDR3 totals 15 residues. The CDR3 DNA follows: TGTGCCAGCAGTTTGAGCGGGAGGTACTCCTACGAGCAGTACTTC. Translating gives CASSLSGRYSYEQYF.

The count of this clonotype is one. This sequence joins TRBV4-1 and TRBJ1-2; 9 bases match TRBD1. Per the germline V gene, CDR1 is MGHRA and CDR2 is YSYEKL. After removal of 0 bases from V and 5 bases from J, the junction contained 4 bases not matched to a gene. The CDR3 has 15 amino acids. The CDR3 region has the DNA TGCGCCAGCAGCCAAGATCACAGGGGGCGTTATGGCTACACCTTC. Its translation: CASSQDHRGRYGYTF.

The chain links TRBV27 to TRBJ2-3; unclear D gene. Germline assignment: CDR1 MNHEY and CDR2 SMNVEV (reference sequence). V was trimmed by 2 bases and J by 0 bases, leaving 15 bases between them. The CDR3 sequence is 17 residues long. CDR3 bases: TGTGCCAGCAGTTTAATTTCGGCAGACACTAGCACAGATACGCAGTATTTT. This gives the protein CASSLISADTSTDTQYF.

The chain has TRBV6-6 and TRBJ2-3; 10 bases align to TRBD2. The germline V gene encodes CDR1 MNHNY and CDR2 SVGAGI (reference sequence). The trim removed 2 bases at V and 4 bases at J, leaving 6 bases unmatched. CDR3 length: 16 amino acids. CDR3 residues: CASSYQSGRGADTQYF. The CDR3 bases are TGTGCCAGCAGTTACCAAAGCGGGAGGGGGGCAGATACGCAGTATTTT.

The chain has TRBV4-3 and TRBJ1-1; tentative D call: TRBD1 (6 bases). The CDR3 loop spans 15 amino acids. Trimming shortened V by 0 bases and J by 5 bases, and 13 bases separated the two germline ends. Germline CDR1 is LGHNA and CDR2 is YSLEER. The CDR3 loop reads CASSQDSGGLTEAFF. The CDR3 nucleotides read TGCGCCAGCAGCCAAGATAGTGGGGGGCTTACTGAAGCTTTCTTT.

V is TRBV4-3 and J is TRBJ2-7; TRBD2 aligns across 7 bases. The V gene's germline CDR1 is LGHNA and CDR2 YSLEER. With 5 bases clipped from V and 4 bases from J, the junction kept 8 bases outside the gene matches. The CDR3 loop spans 14 amino acids. CDR3 residues: CASSFRPGGYEQYF. CDR3 in DNA: TGCGCCAGCAGCTTCCGACCCGGGGGGTACGAGCAGTACTTC.

This clonotype was seen a handful of times. The rearrangement links TRBV6-6 to TRBJ2-3; D ambiguous. CDR1 MNHNY and CDR2 SVGAGI come from the germline V gene (reference sequence). This CDR3 has 11 amino acids. Trimming removed 4 bases at V and 6 bases at J, with 5 bases between. CDR3 sequence reads: CASSSRDTQYF. CDR3 nucleotide sequence: TGTGCCAGCAGTTCTAGGGATACGCAGTATTTT.

Details on this clonotype: At one of its ends the junction is not consistent with the germline gene, which may arise from a read error. The chain recombines TRBV27 with TRBJ1-2; 8 nucleotides line up with TRBD1. This CDR3 is 14 amino acids long. In germline, CDR1 is MNHEY, CDR2 SMNVEV (reference sequence). Here the CDR3 DNA reads TGTACCAGCAGTTCATACAGGGGGGCGGTTACCTACACCTTC. This encodes CTSSSYRGAVTYTF.

This chain uses TRBV24-1 with TRBJ2-1; D is uncertain. This CDR3 contains 15 residues. CDR1 and CDR2 from the germline V gene are KGHDR and SFDVKD. V dropped 3 bases and J dropped 6 bases, with 14 bases sitting between them. CDR3 nucleotides: TGTGCCACCAGTGATCCGGGTGTGAGGTTCAATGAGCAGTTCTTC. It is translated as CATSDPGVRFNEQFF.

The genes are TRBV20-1 and TRBJ2-4; D assignment may be TRBD1 or TRBD2 (5 bases each). The CDR3 runs to 12 residues. Germline loops: CDR1 DFQATT, CDR2 SNEGSKA (reference sequence). V lost 0 bases and J 8 bases, leaving 8 bases between the germline ends. The CDR3 is CSARDRGDIQYF. DNA for the CDR3: TGCAGTGCTAGAGATCGAGGGGACATTCAGTACTTC.

This clonotype is a singleton in its sample. The rearrangement links TRBV6-2 or TRBV6-3 to TRBJ1-1, with TRBD1 matching 8 bases. The germline V gene encodes CDR1 MNHEY and CDR2 SVGEGT. The V and J ends lost 8 bases and 7 bases, in that order; junction bases with no gene match: 6. The CDR3 is 12 amino acids. The CDR3 reads CASREGQGEAFF. CDR3 nucleotide sequence: TGTGCCAGCCGGGAAGGACAGGGTGAAGCTTTCTTT.

The chain carries TRBV20-1 and TRBJ2-4, with D perhaps matching TRBD1 (5 bases). The CDR3 runs 15 residues. V lost 6 bases, J lost 1 base, and 16 bases lay in between. From germline, CDR1 is DFQATT and CDR2 SNEGSKA (reference sequence). The chain's CDR3 is CSASRQFGAKNIQYF. The CDR3 DNA sequence: TGCAGTGCATCCAGACAGTTCGGTGCCAAAAACATTCAGTACTTC.

The CDR3 DNA reads TGTGCCAGCAGTTTCGGCGCTAGCGGGAGAAGTGAGCAGTTCTTC. Translated, it gives CASSFGASGRSEQFF. The chain links TRBV27 to TRBJ2-1, with 10 bases fitting TRBD2. The CDR3 runs 15 residues. From germline, CDR1 is MNHEY and CDR2 SMNVEV (reference sequence). Trimming at V came to 3 bases and at J to 9 bases, leaving 8 bases not matched to a gene.

The chain has TRBV20-1 and TRBJ1-2, with a weak D call TRBD1 (5 bases). The CDR3 is 15 residues long. Trimming removed 2 bases from V and 0 bases from J, with 13 bases in between. Germline V gene lookup returns CDR1 DFQATT and CDR2 SNEGSKA (reference sequence). The chain's CDR3 is CSARSREGANYGYTF. CDR3 nucleotide sequence: TGCAGTGCTAGATCCAGGGAAGGGGCTAACTATGGCTACACCTTC.

The chain employs TRBV20-1 and TRBJ2-7; D is uncertain. The germline V gene has CDR1 DFQATT and CDR2 SNEGSKA (reference sequence). This CDR3 is built from 11 residues. Trimming removed 0 bases from V and 3 bases from J, with 3 bases in between. The CDR3 nucleotides are TGCAGTGCTAGAGACTACTACGAGCAGTACTTC. Translated: CSARDYYEQYF.

The chain employs TRBV6-2 or TRBV6-3 and TRBJ2-3; D is uncertain. There are 11 residues in the CDR3. The ends were cut back, 4 bases at V and 14 bases at J, with 13 bases in the middle. Germline values: CDR1 MNHEY, CDR2 SVGEGT. The CDR3 region has the DNA TGTGCCAGCAGTTGGGGTCAACCCCGGTATTTT. Its protein is CASSWGQPRYF.